Below, 2 T cell receptor beta chains from the same sample are listed, as sequenced in a study of T cell responses to AZD1222 COVID-19 vaccine. Assay: immunoSEQ multiplex PCR; the TCRdb copy retains only in-frame clones and omits some. The sample carries over 90,000 clones, around 83% recorded once. The specimen comprised peripheral blood, sampled on day 0 of AZD1222 vaccination. The source of these receptors is an adult in good health.

This clone appeared a single time. The chain links TRBV9 to TRBJ2-2, with D unresolved. The CDR3 loop spans 15 amino acids. CDR1 is SGDLS and CDR2 is YYNGEE in the germline V gene. Trimming took 1 base from V and 0 from J, leaving 7 bases between them. The CDR3 reads CASSVSPTNTGELFF. In DNA form, the CDR3 reads TGTGCCAGCAGCGTAAGTCCCACGAACACCGGGGAGCTGTTTTTT.

The V and J genes are TRBV10-3 and TRBJ2-2; 7 bases fit TRBD2. V dropped 4 bases and J dropped 1; count of bases not matched to a gene: 6. Germline V lookup: CDR1 ENHRY, CDR2 SYGVKD. The CDR3 totals 16 residues. This CDR3 reads CAISVRAGRNTGELFF. DNA for the CDR3: TGTGCCATCAGTGTCCGAGCGGGGAGGAACACCGGGGAGCTGTTTTTT.